A single sample gave rise to the 32 T cell receptor beta chains below, sequenced in a study of OX40 agonist ivuxolimab in advanced cancers. Data came from immunoSEQ multiplex PCR; TCRdb stores just in-frame clones and leaves some out. The sample yields 60,000 to 65,000 clones, approximately 80% seen once. This material consisted of CD4+ or CD8+ T cells sorted from blood, taken in a trial of the OX40 agonist ivuxolimab. The source of these receptors is an adult with an advanced solid tumor such as melanoma, head and neck, liver or kidney cancer.

The rearrangement uses TRBV5-1 and TRBJ2-2; TRBD1 matches 7 bases. From germline, CDR1 is SGHRS and CDR2 YFSETQ. J lost 12 bases, V lost 3 bases, and 11 bases had no gene match. CDR3 size: 14 residues. The CDR3 loop reads CASSSGTQGVQLFF. Written as DNA, the CDR3 is TGCGCCAGCAGCTCGGGCACTCAGGGGGTTCAGCTGTTTTTT.

The chain joins TRBV10-2 to TRBJ1-2, with D possibly matching TRBD1 (6 bases). The germline V gene encodes CDR1 WSHSY and CDR2 SAAADI. The CDR3 contains 14 residues. The V and J ends lost 7 bases and 2 bases respectively, with 14 bases between them. The CDR3 region is CASNFGTTNYGYTF. DNA for the CDR3: TGCGCCAGCAATTTTGGGACAACGAACTATGGCTACACCTTC.

This chain links TRBV2 with TRBJ1-1; D gene unclear. Trimming shortened V by 9 bases and J by 6 bases, and 17 bases separated the two germline ends. CDR1 is SNHLY, CDR2 FYNNEI, per germline. The CDR3 contains 13 residues. CDR3 coding DNA: TGTGCCAGTAAGGCCCTCCCGAGTCCTGAAGCTTTCTTT. Protein sequence: CASKALPSPEAFF.

This sequence joins TRBV6-6 and TRBJ1-2; TRBD1 is a possible D gene (5 bases). This CDR3 spans 15 amino acids. V was shortened by 0 bases and J by 7 bases, with 15 bases between the two germline ends. Germline assignment: CDR1 MNHNY and CDR2 SVGAGI (reference sequence). CDR3 region: CASSYSWAGLTGYTF. The CDR3 DNA is TGTGCCAGCAGTTACTCGTGGGCAGGGCTGACTGGCTACACCTTC.

The chain recombines TRBV29-1 with TRBJ2-2, with D unclear. Trimming shortened V by 3 bases and J by 1 base, and 6 bases separated the two germline ends. CDR3 length: 13 residues. Germline values: CDR1 SQVTM, CDR2 ANQGSEA. CDR3 residues: CSVDPVNTGELFF. The CDR3 nucleotides read TGCAGCGTTGATCCTGTGAACACCGGGGAGCTGTTTTTT.

The chain couples TRBV2 to TRBJ2-3; D is possibly TRBD2 (5 bases). Trimming left V 2 bases short and J 6 bases short, with 18 bases between. The germline V gene has CDR1 SNHLY and CDR2 FYNNEI. This CDR3 is 16 amino acids long. In DNA form, the CDR3 reads TGTGCCAGCAGTGAATCCCCCCCTGGCGGGTTGGATACGCAGTATTTT. Translating it yields CASSESPPGGLDTQYF. The variable domain in full, completed from reference TRBV2 and TRBJ2-3, reads EPEVTQTPSHQVTQMGQEVILRCVPISNHLYFYWYRQILGQKVEFLVSFYNNEISEKSEIFDDQFSVERPDGSNFTLKIRSTKLEDSAMYFCASSESPPGGLDTQYFGPGTRLTVL.

This clone was seen just once. The chain has TRBV21-1 and TRBJ1-5; the table's D call, TRBD1, was not checked against the DNA. TRBV21-1 is a recognized pseudogene. This CDR3 spans 14 amino acids. In nucleotides, the CDR3 is TGTGCCGGCCTAACGACAGGGGGAAATCAGCCCCAGCATTTT. This gives the protein CAGLTTGGNQPQHF.

The genes are TRBV6-6 and TRBJ1-1; possibly TRBD1 for D (6 bases). V lost 7 bases to trimming and J lost 1 base, with 13 bases between them. The CDR3 sequence is 14 residues long. CDR1 and CDR2 (germline): MNHNY, SVGAGI (reference sequence). CDR3 region: CASTPDRKNTEAFF. The CDR3 DNA follows: TGTGCCAGCACCCCGGACAGAAAGAACACTGAAGCTTTCTTT.

The rearrangement joins TRBV6-1 to TRBJ2-2, with D uncertain. The CDR3 totals 12 residues. Per germline, CDR1 MNHNS and CDR2 SASEGT. V lost 6 bases and J 3 bases, leaving 5 bases between the germline ends. The CDR3 nucleotides read TGTGCCAGCAGCTCTTACACCGGGGAGCTGTTTTTT. Translating gives CASSSYTGELFF.

The J gene is TRBJ1-1, the V gene TRBV2; D ambiguous. This CDR3 region has 14 residues. V dropped 6 bases and J dropped 0 bases, with 11 bases sitting between them. Germline CDR1 and CDR2: SNHLY and FYNNEI. In DNA form, the CDR3 reads TGTGCCAGCAGCACATTACTGTTGAACACTGAAGCTTTCTTT. Residues: CASSTLLLNTEAFF.

V and J are TRBV14 and TRBJ1-1; 8 bases are shared with TRBD1. V was pared by 4 bases and J by 5 bases, with 6 bases of the junction left unmatched. The CDR3 loop spans 14 amino acids. Germline loops: CDR1 SGHDN, CDR2 FVKESK. CDR3 protein: CASSPNQGATEAFF. The CDR3 DNA reads TGTGCCAGCAGCCCTAACCAGGGGGCTACTGAAGCTTTCTTT.

The chain carries TRBV19 and TRBJ2-3; no firm D call. The CDR3 sequence is 12 residues long. The V end was cut by 3 bases, the J end by 4 bases, with 5 bases between. Germline CDR1 and CDR2: LNHDA and SQIVND (reference sequence). The CDR3 is CASSIFADTQYF. The CDR3 DNA reads as TGTGCCAGTAGTATTTTCGCAGATACGCAGTATTTT.

This chain links TRBV5-1 with TRBJ2-1; tentative D call: TRBD1 (6 bases). This CDR3 contains 14 residues. Between the trimmed V and J ends, which lost 0 bases and 4 bases, there was a span of 8 bases. CDR1 is SGHRS, CDR2 YFSETQ, per germline. CDR3 DNA: TGCGCCAGCAGCTTGGCAGGGGATTACAATGAGCAGTTCTTC. Residues: CASSLAGDYNEQFF.

The chain has TRBV10-3 and TRBJ2-2; no clear D. The V and J ends lost 7 bases and 0 bases respectively, with 9 bases between them. CDR3 size: 14 residues. The germline V gene has CDR1 ENHRY and CDR2 SYGVKD. CDR3 sequence: CAIKKATNTGELFF. CDR3 sequence (DNA): TGTGCCATCAAGAAGGCAACGAACACCGGGGAGCTGTTTTTT.

On this clone: One junction end disagrees with the germline gene, perhaps due to a read error. This chain connects TRBV2 to TRBJ2-3; D is perhaps TRBD2 (5 bases). Looked up from germline, CDR1 is SNHLY and CDR2 is FYNNEI. The CDR3 contains 12 residues. The CDR3 coding sequence is TGTGCCAGCACAAATCCTGGAGGAGGAAGGGATTTT. The encoded protein is CASTNPGGGRDF.

This chain links TRBV6-5 with TRBJ2-3, with no clear D. Germline CDR1 and CDR2: MNHEY and SVGAGI. The ends were cut back, 4 bases at V and 3 bases at J, with 14 bases in the middle. The CDR3 covers 15 residues. The CDR3 loop is CASSSFLGLTDTQYF. In DNA form, the CDR3 reads TGTGCCAGCAGTTCCTTTTTGGGGTTAACAGATACGCAGTATTTT.

V is TRBV6-1 and J is TRBJ2-5; 10 nucleotides match TRBD2. J gave up 4 bases and V 2 bases, and 4 bases lay outside the gene matches. Germline values: CDR1 MNHNS, CDR2 SASEGT. The CDR3 totals 15 residues. CDR3 nucleotide sequence: TGTGCCAGCAGTGAATGGGCTAGCGGGAGAGAGACCCAGTACTTC. Translation: CASSEWASGRETQYF.

This clone was observed a handful of times. The rearrangement uses TRBV7-2 and TRBJ1-2; D is undetermined. With 7 bases removed from V and 8 bases from J, the gap between germline ends came to 20 bases. The CDR3 loop spans 14 amino acids. Germline V gene sequence: CDR1 SGHTA, CDR2 FQGNSA. Here the CDR3 reads CASTRTSASGGYTF. The DNA of the CDR3 is TGTGCCAGCACCCGAACATCGGCCTCGGGAGGCTACACCTTC.

The chain carries TRBV15 and TRBJ1-3; a possible D gene is TRBD1 (6 bases). CDR1 is LNHNV and CDR2 is YYDKDF in the germline V gene (reference sequence). V gave up 8 bases and J gave up 0 bases, with 11 bases separating them. This CDR3 has 14 amino acids. The CDR3 loop is CATGTDSSGNTIYF. In DNA form, the CDR3 reads TGTGCCACCGGGACGGACAGCTCTGGAAACACCATATATTTT.

This chain joins TRBV18 and TRBJ2-3; 12 bases are shared with TRBD2. V trimming: 3 bases; J trimming: 1 base; junction bases outside the gene matches: 11. The CDR3 is 19 amino acids. Germline lookup yields CDR1 KGHSH and CDR2 LQKENI. The CDR3 DNA is TGTGCCAGCTCACCCGGCCTAGCGGGAGGGCCCCAACGCACAGATACGCAGTATTTT. Residues: CASSPGLAGGPQRTDTQYF.

The chain has TRBV30 and TRBJ2-4; 8 nucleotides match TRBD1. With V trimmed by 1 base and J by 2 bases, 7 bases remained unmatched. From germline, CDR1 is GTSNPN and CDR2 SVGIG (reference sequence). The CDR3 runs 16 residues. The CDR3 loop reads CAWSAIRQGTKNIQYF. The CDR3 DNA follows: TGTGCCTGGAGTGCGATAAGACAGGGGACCAAAAACATTCAGTACTTC. Drawing the rest from reference TRBV30 and TRBJ2-4, the complete variable domain is SQTIHQWPATLVQPVGSPLSLECTVEGTSNPNLYWYRQAAGRGLQLLFYSVGIGQISSEVPQNLSASRPQDRQFILSSKKLLLSDSGFYLCAWSAIRQGTKNIQYFGAGTRLSVL.

This clone was seen only a few times. Distinct nucleotide sequences in the sample also encode this CDR3. The rearrangement uses TRBV18 and TRBJ1-5, with 7 positions matching TRBD1. CDR1 is KGHSH, CDR2 LQKENI, per germline. The V segment lost 6 bases and the J segment 2 bases; nucleotides outside the gene matches: 4. This CDR3 contains 14 residues. This chain's CDR3 is CASSPTGGNQPQHF. DNA of the CDR3: TGTGCCAGCTCTCCTACAGGGGGCAATCAGCCCCAGCATTTT.

The chain carries TRBV7-9 and TRBJ1-6, with TRBD1 matching over 8 bases. J lost 5 bases, V lost 3 bases, and 3 bases had no gene match. Germline V gene data show CDR1 as SEHNR and CDR2 as FQNEAQ (reference sequence). This CDR3 comprises 15 residues. The CDR3 spells CASSLRTGNNSPLHF. The CDR3 bases are TGTGCCAGCAGCTTGCGGACAGGGAATAATTCACCCCTCCACTTT.

J is TRBJ1-1 and V is TRBV5-1, with D hard to call. Germline values: CDR1 SGHRS, CDR2 YFSETQ. V was clipped by 0 bases and J by 0 bases, with 6 bases between them. CDR3 length: 14 residues. CDR3 loop: CASSLDRLNTEAFF. The CDR3 DNA reads TGCGCCAGCAGCTTGGACAGATTGAACACTGAAGCTTTCTTT.

The genes are TRBV2 and TRBJ1-5; no reliable D call. The V end was cut by 6 bases, the J end by 5 bases, with 8 bases between. The CDR3 is made up of 12 amino acids. CDR1 and CDR2 (germline): SNHLY, FYNNEI. The CDR3 DNA reads as TGTGCCAGCAGGAACCGAGATCAGCCCCAGCATTTT. Translated, it gives CASRNRDQPQHF.

This chain links TRBV6-1 with TRBJ2-7; unclear D gene. V gave up 7 bases and J gave up 4 bases, with 8 bases separating them. CDR1 MNHNS and CDR2 SASEGT come from the germline V gene. The CDR3 loop spans 11 amino acids. The DNA of the CDR3 is TGTGCCAGCACAGTTTCGTACGAGCAGTACTTC. This gives the protein CASTVSYEQYF.

J is TRBJ1-1 and V is TRBV30; no reliable D call. This CDR3 spans 9 amino acids. Trimming removed 4 bases from V and 6 bases from J, with 3 bases in between. Germline V gene lookup returns CDR1 GTSNPN and CDR2 SVGIG (reference sequence). CDR3 residues: CAWNPEAFF. CDR3 DNA sequence: TGTGCCTGGAATCCTGAAGCTTTCTTT.

This chain uses TRBV4-1 with TRBJ2-7; 9 bases are shared with TRBD1. V dropped 3 bases and J dropped 0; count of bases not matched to a gene: 15. The CDR3 totals 19 residues. Germline values: CDR1 MGHRA, CDR2 YSYEKL. The CDR3 DNA follows: TGCGCCAGCAGCCATCCCATGGGACAGGGACTGAGCAGCTCCTACGAGCAGTACTTC. Encoded protein: CASSHPMGQGLSSSYEQYF.

CDR3 residues: CASSPEQLEQPQHF. As DNA, the CDR3 is TGTGCCAGCTCACCGGAACAGTTGGAACAGCCCCAGCATTTT. This chain uses TRBV18 with TRBJ1-5, with no clear D. The CDR3 consists of 14 residues. Germline-derived CDR1 and CDR2 are KGHSH and LQKENI. The V gene lost 3 bases and the J gene lost 7 bases, with 13 bases spanning the gap.

The chain combines TRBV11-3 with TRBJ2-3; D gene uncertain. Germline lookup yields CDR1 SGHNT and CDR2 YENEEA. This CDR3 contains 13 residues. Trimming took off 4 bases at V and 2 bases at J, with 7 bases between the two ends. The CDR3 DNA sequence: TGTGCCAGCAGCTCTAAGGCCACAGATACGCAGTATTTT. It yields the protein CASSSKATDTQYF.

V and J are TRBV2 and TRBJ1-6; 7 bases fit TRBD1. V shed 10 bases, J shed 8 bases, and the junction held 14 bases outside the gene matches. The CDR3 length is 15 residues. Germline loops: CDR1 SNHLY, CDR2 FYNNEI. The CDR3 sequence: CATRRSTGADSPLHF. CDR3 sequence (DNA): TGTGCCACCCGAAGGAGCACAGGGGCGGATTCACCCCTCCACTTT.

The chain links TRBV11-2 to TRBJ2-5; TRBD2 agrees at 8 bases. The germline gives CDR1 SGHAT, CDR2 FQNNGV. CDR3 length: 15 residues. After removal of 5 bases from V and 4 bases from J, the junction contained 9 bases not matched to a gene. The CDR3 is CASSQSAGVVETQYF. The CDR3 nucleotides read TGTGCCAGCAGCCAGTCAGCGGGAGTCGTAGAGACCCAGTACTTC.